A few counts support the clone carrying this TCR beta chain. No antigen is known for it. TCRdb ran MiXCR on the RT-PCR reads and lists one entry per CDR3 protein. Here the sample spans around 570,000 distinct CDR3 sequences, 11% being singletons. Germline CDR1 reads SGHVS; CDR2 reads FQNEAQ. This CDR3 contains 18 residues. The J segment lost 9 bases and the V segment lost 1 base, leaving 10 bases of the junction unmatched. The sample originates from a study of response to subunit inactivated influenza vaccine. General study results and limits: Seasonal influenza vaccination, on each occasion, was suggested by the authors to recruit few new T cells.

The data also belong to a second study, concerning T cells expressing NK-cell markers. That source notes: It was by 5'RACE template switching with UMIs that TCR beta cDNA was made. In sorted CD3+CD56+NKG2C+, CD3+CD56+NKG2C- and CD3+CD56-NKG2C+ T cells, TCR beta repertoires were obtained. Topping the CD3+CD56-NKG2C+ fraction as well were these clonotypes, in a few donors.

This sample comprised PBMCs from blood, obtained on the day of vaccination. V is TRBV7-8 and J is TRBJ2-1, with TRBD2 matching over 15 bases. This TCR was recovered from a man aged 50 or older who received an inactivated influenza vaccine. In DNA, the CDR3 is TGTGCCAGCAGCTTAGGGTGGACTAGCGGGAGGGCTAATAGTGAGCAGTTCTTC. Translated, it gives CASSLGWTSGRANSEQFF. The entire variable domain, with the rest obtained from reference TRBV7-8 and TRBJ2-1, is as follows: GAGVSQSPRYKVAKRGQDVALRCDPISGHVSLFWYQQALGQGPEFLTYFQNEAQLDKSGLPSDRFFAERPEGSVSTLKIQRTQQEDSAVYLCASSLGWTSGRANSEQFFGPGTRLTVL.